This T cell receptor beta chain was recorded in a study of T cell changes during pregnancy in multiple sclerosis. The CDR3 consists of 15 residues. Sequencing was performed with immunoSEQ multiplex PCR; in TCRdb, only in-frame clones are kept and a portion is missing. The repertoire has more than 30,000 clones, about 90% of them found once; the top ten carry more than 0.55%. The sequence was obtained from a female donor with multiple sclerosis, enrolled in a pregnancy study. The input for sequencing was CD4+ T cells from peripheral blood mononuclear cells, taken before pregnancy. The chain links TRBV21-1 to TRBJ2-5; the table's D call, TRBD2, has no DNA check behind it. TRBV21-1 is listed as a pseudogene. CDR3 in DNA: TGTGCCAGCGTCAAAAGCGGGGGATTCCAAGAGACCCAGTACTTC. Its translation is CASVKSGGFQETQYF.